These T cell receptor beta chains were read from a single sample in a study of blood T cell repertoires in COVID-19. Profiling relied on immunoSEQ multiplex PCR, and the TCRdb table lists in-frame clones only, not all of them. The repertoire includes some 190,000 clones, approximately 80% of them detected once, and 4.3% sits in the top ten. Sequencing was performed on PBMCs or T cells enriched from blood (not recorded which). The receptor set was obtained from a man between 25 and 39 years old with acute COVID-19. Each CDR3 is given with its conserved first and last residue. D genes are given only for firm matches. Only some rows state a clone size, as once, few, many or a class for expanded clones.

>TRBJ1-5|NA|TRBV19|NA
CASKRAGNQPQHF
TGTGCCAGTAAACGGGCAGGGAATCAGCCCCAGCATTTT
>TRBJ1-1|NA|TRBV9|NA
CASSVGDKNTEAFF
TGTGCCAGCAGCGTAGGAGACAAGAACACTGAAGCTTTCTTT
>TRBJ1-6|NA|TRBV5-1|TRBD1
CASSLEGQGDSPLHF
TGCGCCAGCAGCTTGGAGGGACAGGGTGATTCACCCCTCCACTTT
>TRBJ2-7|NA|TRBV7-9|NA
CASSPPGGYFYEQYF
TGTGCCAGCAGCCCCCCAGGGGGGTATTTCTACGAGCAGTACTTC
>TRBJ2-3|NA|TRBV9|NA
CASSLRHSSSTDTQYF
TGTGCCAGCAGCCTCCGACATTCCTCTAGCACAGATACGCAGTATTTT
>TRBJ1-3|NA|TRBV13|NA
CASSLAGVGNTIYF
TGTGCCAGCAGCTTAGCGGGGGTTGGAAACACCATATATTTT
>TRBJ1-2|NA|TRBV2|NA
CASSDWVSGYTF
TGTGCCAGCAGTGATTGGGTTAGCGGCTACACCTTC
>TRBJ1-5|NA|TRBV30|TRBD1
CAWSEGQGNQPQHF
TGTGCCTGGAGTGAGGGACAGGGCAATCAGCCCCAGCATTTT
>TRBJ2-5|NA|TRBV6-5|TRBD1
CASSPGTALGTQYF
TGTGCCAGCAGCCCCGGGACAGCCTTAGGGACCCAGTACTTC
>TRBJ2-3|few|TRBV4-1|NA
CASSQPGKADTQYF
TGCGCCAGCAGCCAGCCGGGGAAGGCAGATACGCAGTATTTT
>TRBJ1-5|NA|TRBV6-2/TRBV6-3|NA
CASSYRDQPQHF
TGTGCCAGCAGTTATAGAGATCAGCCCCAGCATTTT
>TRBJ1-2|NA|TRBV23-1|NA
CASSQSSLPGNYGYTF
TGCGCCAGCAGTCAATCCTCTCTCCCAGGTAACTATGGCTACACCTTC
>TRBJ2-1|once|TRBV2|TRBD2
CASSQGTSGEQFF
TGTGCCAGCAGTCAGGGGACTAGTGGTGAGCAGTTCTTC
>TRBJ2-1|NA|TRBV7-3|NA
CASSSLPGDNEQFF
TGTGCCAGCAGCTCTCTACCGGGAGACAATGAGCAGTTCTTC
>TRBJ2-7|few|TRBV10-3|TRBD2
CAISPRTSGVRSSYEQYF
TGTGCCATCAGTCCCAGGACTAGCGGGGTACGAAGCTCCTACGAGCAGTACTTC
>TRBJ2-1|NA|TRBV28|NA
CASSSREQFF
TGTGCCAGCAGTTCGCGAGAGCAGTTCTTC
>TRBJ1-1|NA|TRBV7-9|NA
CASSLMGGRTPEAFF
TGTGCCAGCAGCTTAATGGGGGGGCGGACGCCTGAAGCTTTCTTT
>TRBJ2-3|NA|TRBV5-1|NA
CASYADTYTDTQYF
TGCGCCAGTTATGCCGACACATACACAGATACGCAGTATTTT
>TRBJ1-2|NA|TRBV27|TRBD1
CASRSQGARYGYTF
TGTGCCAGCAGATCTCAGGGGGCGCGATATGGCTACACCTTC
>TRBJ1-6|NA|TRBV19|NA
CASSINVRQANSPLHF
TGTGCCAGTAGTATTAACGTCAGGCAGGCCAATTCACCCCTCCACTTT
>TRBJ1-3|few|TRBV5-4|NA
CASSLAGPSGNTIYF
TGTGCCAGCAGCTTGGCAGGGCCGTCTGGAAACACCATATATTTT
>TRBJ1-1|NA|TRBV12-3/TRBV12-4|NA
CASSLKGRSEAFF
TGTGCCAGCAGCCTAAAAGGTCGGAGTGAAGCTTTCTTT